This T cell receptor (beta chain) came from a study of identical twins. This CDR3 region has 13 residues. Each CDR3 protein gets one entry after TCRdb re-called the 5' RACE reads with MiXCR. This table holds roughly 480,000 distinct CDR3 sequences, 24% found once. These data also formed part of another study, on T cells expressing NK-cell markers.

This chain connects TRBV21-1 to TRBJ2-7. TRBV21-1 is reported as a pseudogene. This clonotype was sampled from a woman aged 18-29 years in good health. Sequencing was done on a sample of CD4+ T cells sorted from blood. CDR3 loop: CASSKAILYEQYF. The DNA of the CDR3 is TGTGCCAGCAGCAAAGCTATCCTCTACGAGCAGTACTTC.